The T cell receptor beta chain under discussion was sequenced for a study of CD8+ T cells in alopecia areata. The authors extracted RNA and reverse transcribed it into cDNA as the sequencing template. Here immunoSEQ multiplex PCR was the method, and the copy in TCRdb shows in-frame clones only, minus some. This table holds 120,000 or so clones, 45% to 60% found once. Study-wide points: In patients, TCRs were shared less clearly than in mice, and HLA may possibly be involved. Greater clonality was observed in lesional scalp samples, especially alopecia totalis/universalis, versus normal scalp.

Germline V gives CDR1 LNHNV, CDR2 YYDKDF (reference sequence). Trimming removed 0 bases from V and 2 bases from J; junction bases left unmatched: 9. CDR3 size: 18 residues. This clone was detected a few times. Its antigen is as yet unknown. Researchers gathered lesional scalp punch biopsies and peripheral blood from patients with alopecia areata. The sample consisted of CD4+ T cells sorted from blood, taken at week 0. The chain recombines TRBV15 with TRBJ1-3, with 8 nucleotides matching TRBD1. The receptor comes from a human donor with alopecia areata. This CDR3 reads CATSRDRGQLSTGNTIYF. The CDR3 DNA is TGTGCCACCAGCAGAGACAGGGGGCAACTATCGACTGGAAACACCATATATTTT.